These 29 T cell receptor beta chains were sequenced from one sample in a study of OX40 agonist ivuxolimab in advanced cancers. Using immunoSEQ multiplex PCR, the repertoire was profiled, and TCRdb retains in-frame clones only, with some absent. The table records approximately 68,000 clones, about 89% of them present only once. The sequencing used CD4+ or CD8+ T cells sorted from blood, collected in a trial of the OX40 agonist ivuxolimab. The source is an adult with an advanced solid tumor such as melanoma, head and neck, liver or kidney cancer.

There are a few counts of this clone. The V and J genes are TRBV28 and TRBJ1-2, with a weak D call TRBD1 (5 bases). CDR3 size: 12 residues. The V end lost 7 bases, the J end lost 7 bases, and 13 bases lay between the germline ends. Germline values: CDR1 MDHEN, CDR2 SYDVKM. The CDR3 region is CASTSGVSGYTF. CDR3 bases: TGTGCCAGCACCTCGGGGGTGTCTGGCTACACCTTC.

The chain has TRBV28 and TRBJ1-2, with D perhaps TRBD1 (5 bases). CDR3 length equals 15 residues. The germline V gene has CDR1 MDHEN and CDR2 SYDVKM. V was shortened by 2 bases and J by 4 bases, with 14 bases between the two germline ends. The CDR3 bases are TGTGCCAGCAGTTTAATTAGGCGGACAACCTATGGCTACACCTTC. Its translation: CASSLIRRTTYGYTF.

The genes are TRBV18 and TRBJ1-1; D is perhaps TRBD1 (6 bases). Per germline, CDR1 KGHSH and CDR2 LQKENI. The CDR3 covers 14 residues. V lost 3 bases and J lost 1, with 9 bases in between. CDR3 DNA sequence: TGTGCCAGCTCACCTCAGGGGAAGAACACTGAAGCTTTCTTT. It translates to CASSPQGKNTEAFF.

J is TRBJ2-3 and V is TRBV7-2; tentative D call: TRBD2 (6 bases). Germline V lookup: CDR1 SGHTA, CDR2 FQGNSA. The CDR3 has 15 residues. V dropped 1 base and J dropped 0 bases, with 8 bases sitting between them. This chain's CDR3 is CASSLGGASTDTQYF. The DNA of the CDR3 is TGTGCCAGCAGCTTAGGCGGGGCTAGCACAGATACGCAGTATTTT.

The chain is built from TRBV9 and TRBJ1-1, with a possible D match to TRBD1 (6 bases). CDR3 length equals 12 residues. Trimming shortened V by 2 bases and J by 9 bases, and 11 bases separated the two germline ends. Germline V gene sequence: CDR1 SGDLS, CDR2 YYNGEE. This CDR3 is CASSVFGGQAFF. In nucleotides, the CDR3 is TGTGCCAGCAGCGTCTTTGGGGGCCAAGCTTTCTTT.

This clone was recorded once. V and J are TRBV18 and TRBJ1-1; no reliable D call. V dropped 5 bases and J dropped 0 bases, with 10 bases sitting between them. From germline, CDR1 is KGHSH and CDR2 LQKENI. The CDR3 is 14 residues long. This CDR3 reads CASSGSEMNTEAFF. DNA of the CDR3: TGTGCCAGCTCAGGGTCGGAAATGAACACTGAAGCTTTCTTT.

This chain uses TRBV2 with TRBJ1-2, with 7 nucleotides matching TRBD1. The CDR3 spans 15 residues. The germline V gene has CDR1 SNHLY and CDR2 FYNNEI. V lost 2 bases to trimming and J lost 4 bases; unmatched junction nucleotides: 7. In DNA form, the CDR3 reads TGTGCCAGCAGTGAACGGCAGGGGGGGTTCTATGGCTACACCTTC. Its translation is CASSERQGGFYGYTF.

This chain connects TRBV6-1 to TRBJ1-2, with D hard to call. V lost 2 bases to trimming and J lost 7 bases, with 14 bases between them. Germline CDR1 MNHNS, CDR2 SASEGT. The length of the CDR3 is 14 residues. The DNA for the CDR3 is TGTGCCAGCAGTGAACACGAAACGACCGGTGGCTACACCTTC. It encodes CASSEHETTGGYTF.

The chain has TRBV5-4 and TRBJ1-1; D unclear. V was cut by 3 bases and J by 1 base, with 10 bases left in between. Germline lookup yields CDR1 SGHNT and CDR2 YYREEE (reference sequence). The CDR3 runs 14 residues. The CDR3 spells CASSWEGGNTEAFF. The CDR3 nucleotides are TGTGCCAGCAGCTGGGAGGGTGGGAACACTGAAGCTTTCTTT.

The gene calls are TRBV19 and TRBJ1-1, with D uncertain. Germline CDR1 is LNHDA and CDR2 is SQIVND (reference sequence). Trimming pared 1 base from V and 6 bases from J, leaving 15 bases between. The length of the CDR3 is 15 residues. CDR3: CASSIGRVVHSEAFF. In DNA, the CDR3 is TGTGCCAGTAGTATAGGAAGGGTCGTTCACTCTGAAGCTTTCTTT.

J is TRBJ1-2 and V is TRBV28; 7 positions match TRBD1. V lost 10 bases, J lost 0 bases, and 14 bases stayed unmatched. CDR3 size: 16 residues. Germline V gene data show CDR1 as MDHEN and CDR2 as SYDVKM. The DNA for the CDR3 is TGTGCCACCCCCCGAGGGCAAGGGACAGCTAACTATGGCTACACCTTC. It yields the protein CATPRGQGTANYGYTF.

This clone was found once. This rearrangement joins TRBV19 to TRBJ2-3; 8 nucleotides line up with TRBD1. The V gene's germline CDR1 is LNHDA and CDR2 SQIVND (reference sequence). This CDR3 has 13 amino acids. The V and J ends lost 4 bases and 6 bases, in that order; junction bases with no gene match: 3. For the CDR3, the DNA is TGTGCCAGTAGTACAGGGGGCTCGGATACGCAGTATTTT. Amino acids: CASSTGGSDTQYF. Looking up the rest from reference TRBV19 and TRBJ2-3 gives the full variable domain: DGGITQSPKYLFRKEGQNVTLSCEQNLNHDAMYWYRQDPGQGLRLIYYSQIVNDFQKGDIAEGYSVSREKKESFPLTVTSAQKNPTAFYLCASSTGGSDTQYFGPGTRLTVL.

V and J are TRBV30 and TRBJ2-3, with D uncertain. Germline V gene lookup returns CDR1 GTSNPN and CDR2 SVGIG (reference sequence). With 0 bases removed from V and 0 bases from J, the gap between germline ends came to 10 bases. The CDR3 runs 15 residues. The CDR3 DNA sequence: TGTGCCTGGAGTGTATCCGGGTCGAGCACAGATACGCAGTATTTT. It yields the protein CAWSVSGSSTDTQYF.

The V and J genes are TRBV30 and TRBJ1-2, with 9 bases aligning to TRBD1. The CDR3 spans 12 residues. The trim removed 5 bases at V and 8 bases at J, leaving 6 bases unmatched. Germline CDR1 is GTSNPN and CDR2 is SVGIG (reference sequence). CDR3 region: CAWGTGRYGYTF. CDR3 nucleotide sequence: TGTGCCTGGGGGACAGGGCGCTACGGCTACACCTTC.

This chain uses TRBV15 with TRBJ2-3; 10 nucleotides line up with TRBD1. Germline CDR1 LNHNV, CDR2 YYDKDF (reference sequence). CDR3 length: 15 amino acids. J lost 3 bases, V lost 1 base, and 1 base had no gene match. The CDR3 region is CATSRGQGATDTQYF. As DNA, the CDR3 is TGTGCCACCAGCAGAGGACAGGGGGCAACAGATACGCAGTATTTT.

This clone was seen only a few times. V and J are TRBV5-1 and TRBJ2-3; a possible D gene is TRBD2 (6 bases). CDR1 is SGHRS and CDR2 is YFSETQ in the germline V gene. V shed 4 bases and J shed 1 base, with 19 bases lying between them. The CDR3 runs to 17 residues. CDR3 loop: CASSPSTRPGGTDTQYF. CDR3 nucleotides: TGCGCCAGCAGCCCTTCGACCCGGCCGGGGGGCACAGATACGCAGTATTTT.

This CDR3 is CASSLGIGTGSYGYTF. The DNA for the CDR3 is TGTGCCAGCAGCTTGGGCATTGGGACAGGGAGTTATGGCTACACCTTC. The J gene is TRBJ1-2, the V gene TRBV5-8, with 9 nucleotides matching TRBD1. Per the germline V gene, CDR1 is SGHTS and CDR2 is YDEGEE. V was clipped by 0 bases and J by 5 bases; unmatched bases: 8. The CDR3 contains 16 residues.

The V gene is TRBV30, the J gene TRBJ1-3; no reliable D call. Trimming took off 2 bases at V and 0 bases at J, with 11 bases between the two ends. The CDR3 has 15 amino acids. Germline loops: CDR1 GTSNPN, CDR2 SVGIG (reference sequence). The CDR3 region is CAWSSDKSSGNTIYF. CDR3 nucleotide sequence: TGTGCCTGGAGTTCTGACAAGAGCTCTGGAAACACCATATATTTT. The entire variable domain, with the rest obtained from reference TRBV30 and TRBJ1-3, is as follows: SQTIHQWPATLVQPVGSPLSLECTVEGTSNPNLYWYRQAAGRGLQLLFYSVGIGQISSEVPQNLSASRPQDRQFILSSKKLLLSDSGFYLCAWSSDKSSGNTIYFGEGSWLTVV.

CDR3 DNA: TGTGCCTGGAGCTACACGCGGGGGGGTGGGTATGGCTACACCTTC. Protein product: CAWSYTRGGGYGYTF. The chain employs TRBV30 and TRBJ1-2, with D perhaps matching TRBD1 (5 bases). The length of the CDR3 is 15 residues. With 3 bases removed from V and 5 bases from J, the gap between germline ends came to 19 bases. Germline CDR1 reads GTSNPN; CDR2 reads SVGIG (reference sequence).

The V gene is TRBV7-9, the J gene TRBJ1-5, with D hard to call. The germline V and J ends were trimmed by 2 bases and 7 bases, with 18 bases remaining between them. CDR3 length equals 16 residues. Germline V gene sequence: CDR1 SEHNR, CDR2 FQNEAQ (reference sequence). CDR3 residues: CASSLSSSVSSQPQHF. The CDR3 DNA reads as TGTGCCAGCAGCTTAAGTTCCAGCGTCTCCTCCCAGCCCCAGCATTTT. Complete variable domain (other parts from reference TRBV7-9 and TRBJ1-5): DTGVSQNPRHKITKRGQNVTFRCDPISEHNRLYWYRQTLGQGPEFLTYFQNEAQLEKSRLLSDRFSAERPKGSFSTLEIQRTEQGDSAMYLCASSLSSSVSSQPQHFGDGTRLSIL.

The chain is built from TRBV6-4 and TRBJ1-2, with D perhaps matching TRBD1 (6 bases). The CDR3 runs to 12 residues. The germline gives CDR1 MRHNA, CDR2 SNTAGT. Trimming took 2 bases from V and 7 from J, leaving 8 bases between them. As DNA, the CDR3 is TGTGCCAGCAGTGACGGGGGCTCTGGCTACACCTTC. Translating it yields CASSDGGSGYTF.

This chain joins TRBV5-5 and TRBJ2-5, with unresolved D. CDR3 size: 13 residues. Trimming cost V 0 bases and J 2 bases, with 5 bases left between them. The V gene's germline CDR1 is SGHKS and CDR2 YYEKEE (reference sequence). The DNA of the CDR3 is TGTGCCAGCAGCTTGGGCTTGCAAGAGACCCAGTACTTC. The encoded protein is CASSLGLQETQYF.

The chain links TRBV28 to TRBJ1-2; no clear D. There are 14 residues in the CDR3. CDR1 and CDR2 from the germline V gene are MDHEN and SYDVKM. Trimming took 3 bases from V and 4 from J, leaving 12 bases between them. Here the CDR3 reads CASSFLKSGYGYTF. Here the CDR3 DNA reads TGTGCCAGCAGTTTCCTCAAGAGCGGCTATGGCTACACCTTC.

The rearrangement joins TRBV28 to TRBJ1-5, with D unclear. This CDR3 has 11 residues. Trimming shortened V by 3 bases and J by 6 bases, and 3 bases separated the two germline ends. CDR1 is MDHEN and CDR2 is SYDVKM in the germline V gene. CDR3 loop: CASSFGQPQHF. CDR3 DNA: TGTGCCAGCAGTTTCGGTCAGCCCCAGCATTTT.

The V call is TRBV4-1, the J call TRBJ1-6; weak D call: TRBD1 (6 bases). Trimming took 4 bases from V and 4 from J, leaving 11 bases between them. This CDR3 has 15 amino acids. Germline assignment: CDR1 MGHRA and CDR2 YSYEKL. The CDR3 nucleotides are TGCGCCAGCAGCCCCCGGGGACAATATAATTCACCCCTCCACTTT. Its translation: CASSPRGQYNSPLHF.

V is TRBV5-1 and J is TRBJ1-4, with unresolved D. The germline V gene encodes CDR1 SGHRS and CDR2 YFSETQ. The CDR3 length is 15 residues. V gave up 3 bases and J gave up 2 bases, with 11 bases separating them. The CDR3 region is CASSSESFTNEKLFF. The CDR3 bases are TGCGCCAGCAGCTCGGAGTCGTTTACTAATGAAAAACTGTTTTTT. The variable domain in full, completed from reference TRBV5-1 and TRBJ1-4, reads KAGVTQTPRYLIKTRGQQVTLSCSPISGHRSVSWYQQTPGQGLQFLFEYFSETQRNKGNFPGRFSGRQFSNSRSEMNVSTLELGDSALYLCASSSESFTNEKLFFGSGTQLSVL.

The V call is TRBV29-1, the J call TRBJ2-7, with D possibly being TRBD1 (6 bases). Per germline, CDR1 SQVTM and CDR2 ANQGSEA. Trimming stripped 6 bases from V and 2 bases from J, with 14 bases between. This CDR3 has 13 residues. Here the CDR3 DNA reads TGCAGCGTCGAGGGCAGGGGAGCCTACGAGCAGTACTTC. Protein: CSVEGRGAYEQYF.

This chain joins TRBV30 and TRBJ1-6, with D possibly TRBD1 on 6 matching bases. V was clipped by 3 bases and J by 8 bases, with 17 bases between them. The CDR3 is 15 residues long. Germline CDR1 GTSNPN, CDR2 SVGIG (reference sequence). The CDR3 is CAWRVGGANHSPLHF. CDR3 nucleotides: TGTGCCTGGAGGGTCGGGGGGGCTAATCATTCACCCCTCCACTTT.

The chain recombines TRBV18 with TRBJ2-5, with D perhaps TRBD1 (6 bases). Germline CDR1 is KGHSH and CDR2 is LQKENI. The germline V and J ends were trimmed by 5 bases and 1 base, with 11 bases remaining between them. This CDR3 has 14 residues. The CDR3 here is CASSIWTAQETQYF. The CDR3 DNA is TGTGCCAGCTCAATCTGGACAGCCCAAGAGACCCAGTACTTC. Full variable domain (missing parts from reference TRBV18 and TRBJ2-5): NAGVMQNPRHLVRRRGQEARLRCSPMKGHSHVYWYRQLPEEGLKFMVYLQKENIIDESGMPKERFSAEFPKEGPSILRIQQVVRGDSAAYFCASSIWTAQETQYFGPGTRLLVL.